One T cell receptor (beta chain) is described in this entry. The same CDR3 can be traced to other DNA sequences in this sample. Study processing details: Quantification of nucleated cells was approximated via reference gene primer amplification. Repertoires were generated with immunoSEQ multiplex PCR, while TCRdb's copy carries only in-frame clones and drops some. V and J calls and clone size are as listed in that table; D and trimming were resolved from the DNA. Among some 150,000 clones listed, over 75% were seen once. The source of the sample is a study of blood T cell repertoires in COVID-19. Study-wide context: COVID-19 samples, acute and convalescent, were from the United States, Italy and Spain. T cells, B-cell-depleted T cells, or PBMCs provided the cDNA or gDNA that served as material.

V lost 0 bases and J lost 1, with 7 bases in between. There are 14 residues in the CDR3. Germline V gene sequence: CDR1 SGHNT, CDR2 YYREEE (reference sequence). This chain connects TRBV5-4 to TRBJ1-1; D gene ambiguous. Sequencing used peripheral blood. The origin of this receptor is a woman aged 55-75 years with active COVID-19. The CDR3 DNA is TGTGCCAGCAGCTTGGGACGAGGGAACACTGAAGCTTTCTTT. Amino acid sequence: CASSLGRGNTEAFF.